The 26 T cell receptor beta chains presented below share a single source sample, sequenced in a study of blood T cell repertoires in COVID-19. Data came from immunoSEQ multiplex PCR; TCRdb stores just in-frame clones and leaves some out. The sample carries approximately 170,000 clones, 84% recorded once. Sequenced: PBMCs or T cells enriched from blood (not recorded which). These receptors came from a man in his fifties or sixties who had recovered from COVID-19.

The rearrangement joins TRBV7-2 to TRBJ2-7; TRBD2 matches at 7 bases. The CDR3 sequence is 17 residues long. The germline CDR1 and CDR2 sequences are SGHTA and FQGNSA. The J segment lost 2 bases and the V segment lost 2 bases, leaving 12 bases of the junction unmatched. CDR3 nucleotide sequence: TGTGCCAGCAGCTTATCCAGACTCAGGGCGGGGGCCTACGAGCAGTACTTC. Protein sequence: CASSLSRLRAGAYEQYF.

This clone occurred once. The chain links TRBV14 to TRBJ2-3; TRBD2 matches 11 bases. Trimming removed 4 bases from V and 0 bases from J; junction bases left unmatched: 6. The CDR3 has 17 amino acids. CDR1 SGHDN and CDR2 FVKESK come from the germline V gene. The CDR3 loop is CASSPHRTSGSTDTQYF. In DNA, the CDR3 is TGTGCCAGCAGCCCCCACCGGACTAGCGGGAGCACAGATACGCAGTATTTT.

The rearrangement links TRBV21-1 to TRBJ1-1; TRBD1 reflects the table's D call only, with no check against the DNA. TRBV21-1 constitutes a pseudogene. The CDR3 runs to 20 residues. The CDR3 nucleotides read TGTGCCAGCACAATCTTGGAGCGCACAGGGGCCCTATCCTTGAACACTGAAGCTTTCTTT. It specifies CASTILERTGALSLNTEAFF.

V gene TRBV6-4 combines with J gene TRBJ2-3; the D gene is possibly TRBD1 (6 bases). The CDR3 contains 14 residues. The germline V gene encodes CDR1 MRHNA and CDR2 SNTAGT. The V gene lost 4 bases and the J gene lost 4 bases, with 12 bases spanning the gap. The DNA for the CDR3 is TGTGCCAGCAGTGGAGGGGGTGCATCAGATACGCAGTATTTT. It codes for CASSGGGASDTQYF.

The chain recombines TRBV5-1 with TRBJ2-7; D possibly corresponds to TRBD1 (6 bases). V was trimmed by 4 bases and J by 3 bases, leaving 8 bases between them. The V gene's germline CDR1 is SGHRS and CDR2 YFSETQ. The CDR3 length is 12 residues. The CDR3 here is CASSPDSYEQYF. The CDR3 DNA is TGCGCCAGCAGCCCGGACAGCTACGAGCAGTACTTC.

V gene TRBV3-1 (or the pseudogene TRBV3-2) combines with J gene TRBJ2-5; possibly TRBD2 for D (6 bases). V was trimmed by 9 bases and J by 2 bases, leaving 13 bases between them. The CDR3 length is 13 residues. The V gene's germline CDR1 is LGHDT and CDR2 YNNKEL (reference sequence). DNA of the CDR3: TGTGCCAGTCGGGGGTTAGGTCAAGAGACCCAGTACTTC. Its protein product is CASRGLGQETQYF.

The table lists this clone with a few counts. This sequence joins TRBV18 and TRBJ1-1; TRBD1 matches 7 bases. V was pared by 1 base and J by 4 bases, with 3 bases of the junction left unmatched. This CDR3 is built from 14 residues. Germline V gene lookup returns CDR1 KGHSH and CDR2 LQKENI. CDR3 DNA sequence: TGTGCCAGCTCACCACTCGACAGGGTCACTGAAGCTTTCTTT. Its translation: CASSPLDRVTEAFF.

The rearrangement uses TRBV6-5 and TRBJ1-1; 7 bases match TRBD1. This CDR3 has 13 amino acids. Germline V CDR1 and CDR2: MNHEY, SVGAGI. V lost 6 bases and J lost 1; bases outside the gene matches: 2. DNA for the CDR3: TGTGCCAGCAGAGGACAGGAGAACACTGAAGCTTTCTTT. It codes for CASRGQENTEAFF.

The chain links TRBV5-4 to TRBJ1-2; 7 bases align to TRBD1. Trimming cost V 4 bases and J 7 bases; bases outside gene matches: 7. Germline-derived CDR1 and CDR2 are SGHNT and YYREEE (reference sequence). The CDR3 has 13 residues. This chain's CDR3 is CASSHGTEGGYTF. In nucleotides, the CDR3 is TGTGCCAGCAGCCACGGGACAGAGGGTGGCTACACCTTC.

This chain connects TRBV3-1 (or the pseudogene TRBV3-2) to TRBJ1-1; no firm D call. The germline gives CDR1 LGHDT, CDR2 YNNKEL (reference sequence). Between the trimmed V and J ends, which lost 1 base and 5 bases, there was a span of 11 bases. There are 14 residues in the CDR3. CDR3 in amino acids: CASSQVLGGTEAFF. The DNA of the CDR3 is TGTGCCAGCAGCCAAGTCCTGGGAGGGACTGAAGCTTTCTTT.

In nucleotides, the CDR3 is TGTGCCACCGCCGCGACAGGGGATTTTGAAAAACTGTTTTTT. This sequence encodes CATAATGDFEKLFF. The chain uses TRBV10-3 and TRBJ1-4; TRBD1 aligns across 8 bases. Germline V CDR1 and CDR2: ENHRY, SYGVKD. The CDR3 consists of 14 residues. J lost 7 bases, V lost 10 bases, and 11 bases had no gene match.

As DNA, the CDR3 is TGTGCCAGTAGTCCTCGGGGGGGGATGTTATACAATCAGCCCCAGCATTTT. This translates into CASSPRGGMLYNQPQHF. The chain couples TRBV19 to TRBJ1-5; weak D call: TRBD1 (5 bases). In germline, CDR1 is LNHDA, CDR2 SQIVND (reference sequence). The length of the CDR3 is 17 residues. V dropped 5 bases and J dropped 3 bases, with 20 bases sitting between them.

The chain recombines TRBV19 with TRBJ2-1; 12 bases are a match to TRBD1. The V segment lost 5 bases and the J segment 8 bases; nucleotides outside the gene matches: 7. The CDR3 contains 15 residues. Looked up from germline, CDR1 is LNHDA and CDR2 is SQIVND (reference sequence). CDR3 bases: TGTGCCAGTAGTGCGGGACAGGGGGCGCTGGATGAGCAGTTCTTC. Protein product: CASSAGQGALDEQFF.

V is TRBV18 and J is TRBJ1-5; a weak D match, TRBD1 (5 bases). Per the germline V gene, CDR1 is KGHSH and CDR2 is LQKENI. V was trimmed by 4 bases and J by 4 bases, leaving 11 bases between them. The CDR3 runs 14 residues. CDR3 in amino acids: CASSQEGANQPQHF. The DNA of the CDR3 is TGTGCCAGCTCACAGGAAGGGGCGAATCAGCCCCAGCATTTT.

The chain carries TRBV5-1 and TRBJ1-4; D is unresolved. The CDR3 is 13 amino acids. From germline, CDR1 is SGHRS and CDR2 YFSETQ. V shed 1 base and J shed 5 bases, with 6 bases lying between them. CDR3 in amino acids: CASSLWENEKLFF. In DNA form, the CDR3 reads TGCGCCAGCAGCTTGTGGGAGAATGAAAAACTGTTTTTT.

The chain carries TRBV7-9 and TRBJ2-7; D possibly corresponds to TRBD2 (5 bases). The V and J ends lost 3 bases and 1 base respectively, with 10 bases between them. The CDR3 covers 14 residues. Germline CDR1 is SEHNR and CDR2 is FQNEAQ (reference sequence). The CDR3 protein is CASSLGRTSYEQYF. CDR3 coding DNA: TGTGCCAGCAGCTTGGGCAGGACTTCCTACGAGCAGTACTTC. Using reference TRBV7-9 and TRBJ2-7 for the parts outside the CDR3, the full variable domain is DTGVSQNPRHKITKRGQNVTFRCDPISEHNRLYWYRQTLGQGPEFLTYFQNEAQLEKSRLLSDRFSAERPKGSFSTLEIQRTEQGDSAMYLCASSLGRTSYEQYFGPGTRLTVT.

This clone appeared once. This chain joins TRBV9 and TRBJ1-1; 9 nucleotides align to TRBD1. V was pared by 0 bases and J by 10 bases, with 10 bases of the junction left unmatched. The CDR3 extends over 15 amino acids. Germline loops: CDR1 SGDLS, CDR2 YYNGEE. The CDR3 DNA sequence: TGTGCCAGCAGCGTAGGGTGGGACAGGGATCAGGGAGCTTTCTTT. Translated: CASSVGWDRDQGAFF. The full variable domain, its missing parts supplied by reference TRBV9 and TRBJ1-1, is DSGVTQTPKHLITATGQRVTLRCSPRSGDLSVYWYQQSLDQGLQFLIQYYNGEERAKGNILERFSAQQFPDLHSELNLSSLELGDSALYFCASSVGWDRDQGAFFGQGTRLTVV.

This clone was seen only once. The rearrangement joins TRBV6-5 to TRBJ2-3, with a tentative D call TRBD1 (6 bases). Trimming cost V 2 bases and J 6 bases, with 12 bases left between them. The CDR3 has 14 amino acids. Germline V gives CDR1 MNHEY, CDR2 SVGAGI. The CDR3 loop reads CASSYAQGHDTQYF. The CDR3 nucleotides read TGTGCCAGCAGTTACGCCCAGGGACACGATACGCAGTATTTT.

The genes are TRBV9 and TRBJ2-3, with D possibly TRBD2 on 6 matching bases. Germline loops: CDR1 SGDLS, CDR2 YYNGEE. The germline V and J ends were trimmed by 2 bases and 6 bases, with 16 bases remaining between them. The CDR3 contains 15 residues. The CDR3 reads CASSVTGVAADTQYF. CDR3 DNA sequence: TGTGCCAGCAGCGTTACGGGGGTGGCGGCCGATACGCAGTATTTT.

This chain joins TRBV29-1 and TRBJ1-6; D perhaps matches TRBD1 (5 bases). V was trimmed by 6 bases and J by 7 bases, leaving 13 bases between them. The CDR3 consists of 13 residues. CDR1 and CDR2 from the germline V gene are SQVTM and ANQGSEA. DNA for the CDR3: TGCAGCGTCACCATGGGGGGGAATTCACCCCTCCACTTT. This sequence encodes CSVTMGGNSPLHF.

This CDR3 is CASSLFGSPYEQYF. CDR3 DNA: TGTGCCAGCAGTTTGTTCGGGTCGCCCTACGAGCAGTACTTC. The chain has TRBV27 and TRBJ2-7, with D uncertain. CDR3 length: 14 residues. V shed 3 bases and J shed 2 bases, with 11 bases lying between them. The germline V gene has CDR1 MNHEY and CDR2 SMNVEV (reference sequence).

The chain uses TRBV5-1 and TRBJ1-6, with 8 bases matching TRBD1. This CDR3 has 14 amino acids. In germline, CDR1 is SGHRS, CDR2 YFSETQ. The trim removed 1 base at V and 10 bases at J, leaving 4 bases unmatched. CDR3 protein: CASSLTQGGSPLHF. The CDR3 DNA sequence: TGCGCCAGCAGCTTGACACAGGGGGGGTCACCCCTCCACTTT.

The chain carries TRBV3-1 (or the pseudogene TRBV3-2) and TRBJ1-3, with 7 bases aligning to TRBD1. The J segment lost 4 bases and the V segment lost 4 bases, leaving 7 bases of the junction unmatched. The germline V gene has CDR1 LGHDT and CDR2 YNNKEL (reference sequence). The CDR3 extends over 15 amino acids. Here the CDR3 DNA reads TGTGCCAGCAGCCCACGGACAGGATCCGGAAACACCATATATTTT. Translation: CASSPRTGSGNTIYF.

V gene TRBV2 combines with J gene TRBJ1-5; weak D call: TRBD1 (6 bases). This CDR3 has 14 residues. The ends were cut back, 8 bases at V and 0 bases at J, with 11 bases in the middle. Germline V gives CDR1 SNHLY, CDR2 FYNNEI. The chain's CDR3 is CASGTQVSNQPQHF. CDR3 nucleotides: TGTGCCAGCGGGACACAGGTTAGCAATCAGCCCCAGCATTTT.

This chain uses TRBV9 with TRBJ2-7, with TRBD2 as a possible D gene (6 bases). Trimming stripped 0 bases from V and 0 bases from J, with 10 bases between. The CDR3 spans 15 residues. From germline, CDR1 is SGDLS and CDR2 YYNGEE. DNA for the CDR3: TGTGCCAGCAGCGTAGGGGGGAGGAGCTCCTACGAGCAGTACTTC. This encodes CASSVGGRSSYEQYF.

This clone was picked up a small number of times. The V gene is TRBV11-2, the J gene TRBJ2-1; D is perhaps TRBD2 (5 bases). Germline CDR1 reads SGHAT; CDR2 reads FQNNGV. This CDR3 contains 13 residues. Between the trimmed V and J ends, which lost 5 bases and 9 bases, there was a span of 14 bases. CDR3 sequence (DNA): TGTGCCAGCAGCGGACGGCTAGCTGGTGAGCAGTTCTTC. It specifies CASSGRLAGEQFF.